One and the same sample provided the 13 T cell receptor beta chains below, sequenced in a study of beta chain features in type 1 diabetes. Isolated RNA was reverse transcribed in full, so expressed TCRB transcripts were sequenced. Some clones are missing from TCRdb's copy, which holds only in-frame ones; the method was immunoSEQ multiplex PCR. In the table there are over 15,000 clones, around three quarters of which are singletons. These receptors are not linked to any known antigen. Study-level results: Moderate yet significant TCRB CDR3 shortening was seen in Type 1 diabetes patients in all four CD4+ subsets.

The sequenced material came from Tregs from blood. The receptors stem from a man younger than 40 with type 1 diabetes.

The CDR3 loop reads CSVTPGTSGETQYF. In nucleotides, the CDR3 is TGCAGCGTTACCCCCGGGACTTCGGGAGAGACCCAGTACTTC. The rearrangement links TRBV29-1 to TRBJ2-5; TRBD2 might be the D (6 bases). Germline values: CDR1 SQVTM, CDR2 ANQGSEA. The germline V and J ends were trimmed by 5 bases and 4 bases, with 17 bases remaining between them. This CDR3 has 14 amino acids.

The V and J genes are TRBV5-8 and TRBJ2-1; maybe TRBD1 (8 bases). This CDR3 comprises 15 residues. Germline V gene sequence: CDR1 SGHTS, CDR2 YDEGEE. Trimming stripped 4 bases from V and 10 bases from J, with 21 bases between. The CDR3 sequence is CASSPDRGGVWEQFF. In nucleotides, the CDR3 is TGTGCCAGCAGCCCCGACAGGGGAGGGGTGTGGGAGCAGTTCTTC. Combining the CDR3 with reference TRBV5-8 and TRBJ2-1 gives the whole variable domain EAGVTQSPTHLIKTRGQQATLRCSPISGHTSVYWYQQALGLGLQFLLWYDEGEERNRGNFPPRFSGRQFPNYSSELNVNALELEDSALYLCASSPDRGGVWEQFFGPGTRLTVL.

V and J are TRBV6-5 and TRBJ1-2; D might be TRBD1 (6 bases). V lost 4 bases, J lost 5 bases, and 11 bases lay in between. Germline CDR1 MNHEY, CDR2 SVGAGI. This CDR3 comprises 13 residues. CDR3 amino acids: CASSSQGLYGYTF. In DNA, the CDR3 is TGTGCCAGCAGTTCACAGGGCCTGTATGGCTACACCTTC.

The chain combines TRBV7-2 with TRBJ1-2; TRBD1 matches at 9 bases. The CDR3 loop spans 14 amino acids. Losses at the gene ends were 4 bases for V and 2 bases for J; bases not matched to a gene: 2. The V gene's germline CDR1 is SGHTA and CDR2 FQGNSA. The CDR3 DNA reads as TGTGCCAGCAGCTCCGGACAGGGGAACTATGGCTACACCTTC. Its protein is CASSSGQGNYGYTF.

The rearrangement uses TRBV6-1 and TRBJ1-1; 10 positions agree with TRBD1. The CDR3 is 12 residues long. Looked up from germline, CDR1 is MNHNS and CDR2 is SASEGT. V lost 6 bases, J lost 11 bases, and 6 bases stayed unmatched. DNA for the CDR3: TGTGCCAGCAGCCGGACAGGGGGTCAGGCTTTCTTT. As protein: CASSRTGGQAFF.

Here the CDR3 DNA reads TGTGCCAGCAGCGTAGTAGGGGGCTCCTACAATGAGCAGTTCTTC. This gives the protein CASSVVGGSYNEQFF. This chain joins TRBV9 and TRBJ2-1, with a possible D match to TRBD1 (6 bases). Trimming pared 0 bases from V and 0 bases from J, leaving 7 bases between. The germline gives CDR1 SGDLS, CDR2 YYNGEE. This CDR3 comprises 15 residues.

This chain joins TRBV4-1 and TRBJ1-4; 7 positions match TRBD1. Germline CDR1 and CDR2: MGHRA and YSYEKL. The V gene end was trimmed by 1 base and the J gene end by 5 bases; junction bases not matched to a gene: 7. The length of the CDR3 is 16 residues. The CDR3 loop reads CASSQGPGQTNEKLFF. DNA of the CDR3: TGCGCCAGCAGCCAAGGCCCGGGACAGACAAATGAAAAACTGTTTTTT.

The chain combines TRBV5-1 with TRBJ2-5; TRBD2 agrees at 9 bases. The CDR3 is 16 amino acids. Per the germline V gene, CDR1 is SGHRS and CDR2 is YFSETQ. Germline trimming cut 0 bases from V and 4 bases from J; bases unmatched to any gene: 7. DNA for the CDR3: TGCGCCAGCAGCTTGGCCAATAGCGGGGGAATAGAGACCCAGTACTTC. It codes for CASSLANSGGIETQYF.

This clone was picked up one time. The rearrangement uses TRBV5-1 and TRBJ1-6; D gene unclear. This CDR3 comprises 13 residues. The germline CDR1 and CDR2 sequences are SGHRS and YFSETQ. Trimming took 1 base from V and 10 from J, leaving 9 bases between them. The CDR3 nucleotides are TGCGCCAGCAGCTTGTACAGTGGCTCACCCCTCCACTTT. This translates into CASSLYSGSPLHF. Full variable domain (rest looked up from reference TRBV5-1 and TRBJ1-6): KAGVTQTPRYLIKTRGQQVTLSCSPISGHRSVSWYQQTPGQGLQFLFEYFSETQRNKGNFPGRFSGRQFSNSRSEMNVSTLELGDSALYLCASSLYSGSPLHFGNGTRLTVT.

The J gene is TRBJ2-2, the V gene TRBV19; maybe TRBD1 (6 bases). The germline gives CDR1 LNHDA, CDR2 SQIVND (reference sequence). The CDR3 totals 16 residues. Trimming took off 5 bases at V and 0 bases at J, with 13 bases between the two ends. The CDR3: CASSSNRDANTGELFF. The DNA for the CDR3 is TGTGCCAGTAGTTCGAACAGGGATGCGAACACCGGGGAGCTGTTTTTT.

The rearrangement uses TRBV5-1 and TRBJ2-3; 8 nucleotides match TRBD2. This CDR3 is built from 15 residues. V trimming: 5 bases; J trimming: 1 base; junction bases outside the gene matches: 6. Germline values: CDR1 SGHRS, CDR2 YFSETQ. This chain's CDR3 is CASRSAGGRTDTQYF. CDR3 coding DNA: TGCGCCAGCAGAAGTGCGGGGGGCCGCACAGATACGCAGTATTTT.

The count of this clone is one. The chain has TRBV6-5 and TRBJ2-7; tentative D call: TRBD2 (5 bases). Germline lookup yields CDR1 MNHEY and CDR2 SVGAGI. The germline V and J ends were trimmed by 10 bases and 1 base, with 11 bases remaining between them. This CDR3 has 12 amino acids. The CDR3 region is CATSRESYEQYF. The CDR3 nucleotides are TGTGCCACCTCGAGGGAATCCTACGAGCAGTACTTC.

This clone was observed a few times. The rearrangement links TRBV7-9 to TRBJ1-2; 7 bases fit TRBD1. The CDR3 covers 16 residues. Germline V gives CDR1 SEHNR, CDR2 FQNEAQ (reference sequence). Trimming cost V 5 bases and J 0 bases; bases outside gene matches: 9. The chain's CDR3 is CASSRDSHLANYGYTF. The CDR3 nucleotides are TGTGCCAGCAGCCGGGACAGCCACCTGGCTAACTATGGCTACACCTTC.